A single sample gave rise to the 4 T cell receptor beta chains below, sequenced in a study of CD8 T cells in ankylosing spondylitis. Antigens of these TCRs are unknown. Regarding the study as a whole: A TCR beta motif of eight or nine highly homologous variants seemed to mark ankylosing spondylitis blood.

A single record per CDR3 protein comes from TCRdb applying MiXCR to the 5' RACE reads. Of 470,000 or so distinct CDR3 sequences listed, roughly 27% are singletons. Sequenced: blood, either unsorted or a sorted T cell fraction (not recorded which). These receptors were taken from a male donor with ankylosing spondylitis.

This clonotype was seen a few times. Written as DNA, the CDR3 is TGTGCCAGCAGCCTGGACAGGGGGCGTAATCAGCCCCAGCATTTT. It translates to CASSLDRGRNQPQHF. The genes are TRBV12-3 or TRBV12-4 and TRBJ1-5, with 11 bases fitting TRBD1. The CDR3 is 15 residues long. Trimming cost V 6 bases and J 4 bases; bases outside gene matches: 5.

V gene TRBV6-6 combines with J gene TRBJ2-5; no reliable D call. The CDR3 totals 12 residues. V was shortened by 8 bases and J by 5 bases, with 12 bases between the two germline ends. Germline V gene lookup returns CDR1 MNHNY and CDR2 SVGAGI (reference sequence). The CDR3 protein is CASHGTMETQYF. CDR3 in DNA: TGTGCCAGCCACGGAACTATGGAGACCCAGTACTTC.

This clonotype was counted a few times. J is TRBJ2-7 and V is TRBV28, with 11 bases aligning to TRBD2. The CDR3 runs 17 residues. V was pared by 6 bases and J by 4 bases, with 14 bases of the junction left unmatched. The germline V gene encodes CDR1 MDHEN and CDR2 SYDVKM. CDR3 coding DNA: TGTGCCAGCAGGCTGTCCCTTAGCGGGAGGGCCGTATACGAGCAGTACTTC. Protein sequence: CASRLSLSGRAVYEQYF.

This clonotype has more than one count but fewer than ten. The V gene is TRBV11-1, the J gene TRBJ2-6, with 7 bases matching TRBD1. Trimming cost V 1 base and J 0 bases; bases outside gene matches: 6. Germline V gives CDR1 SGHAT, CDR2 FQDESV (reference sequence). The CDR3 has 18 amino acids. The CDR3 reads CASSLGDRKSSGANVLTF. As DNA, the CDR3 is TGTGCCAGCAGCTTAGGGGACAGAAAAAGCTCTGGGGCCAACGTCCTGACTTTC. The complete variable domain, with remaining parts taken from reference TRBV11-1 and TRBJ2-6, reads EAEVAQSPRYKITEKSQAVAFWCDPISGHATLYWYRQILGQGPELLVQFQDESVVDDSQLPKDRFSAERLKGVDSTLKIQPAELGDSAMYLCASSLGDRKSSGANVLTFGAGSRLTVL.